This is a list of T cell receptor beta chains from one sample in a study of CD8 T cells in ankylosing spondylitis. TCRdb used MiXCR to reprocess the 5' RACE reads, holding one entry per CDR3 protein. The sample has roughly 140,000 distinct CDR3 sequences; more than 40% are singletons. Material for sequencing was synovial fluid, either unsorted or a sorted T cell fraction (not recorded which). Source of these receptors: a male donor with ankylosing spondylitis. Each CDR3 is given with its conserved first and last residue. A D gene is named only where the DNA matches it firmly. Clone size, where shown, is once, few, many, or a class for clones that have expanded.

V gene	clone size	J gene	D gene	CDR3 DNA	CDR3 protein
TRBV30	NA	TRBJ2-1	TRBD1	TGTGCCTGGAGTACGGACAGGGGCTACAATGAGCAGTTCTTC	CAWSTDRGYNEQFF
TRBV7-8	NA	TRBJ2-1	TRBD2	TGTGCCAGCAGCTCGCCCTTCATTGGGGCTTTAGGACTAGCCCCGAATAAGTTCTTC	CASSSPFIGALGLAPNKFF
TRBV4-1	NA	TRBJ1-4	NA	TGCGCCAGCAGCCAATTGGTAGCAACTAATGAAAAACTGTTTTTT	CASSQLVATNEKLFF
TRBV5-6	few	TRBJ2-1	TRBD2	TGTGCCAGCAGCTTTTTAGCGGGAGGCGGGGAGGAGTTCTTC	CASSFLAGGGEEFF
TRBV20-1	NA	TRBJ2-7	NA	TGCAGTGCTAGAGATAAGCAGAGCGGCTACTCCTACGAGCAGTACTTC	CSARDKQSGYSYEQYF
TRBV27	NA	TRBJ1-1	NA	TGTGCCAGCAGAGCCGAAGGGGGTGGCGCTGAAGCTTTCTTT	CASRAEGGGAEAFF
TRBV12-3/TRBV12-4	NA	TRBJ2-3	NA	TGTGCCAGCAGTTCCGGGGTTAGAAGCCCCACAGATACGCAGTATTTT	CASSSGVRSPTDTQYF
TRBV12-3/TRBV12-4	once	TRBJ2-1	TRBD1	TGTGCCAGCAGCCCGACAGGGTTCGTTTTACATGAGCAGTTCTTC	CASSPTGFVLHEQFF
TRBV12-3/TRBV12-4	NA	TRBJ2-4	NA	TGTGCCAGCAGTAACTCGCTGCAAAACATTCAGTACTTC	CASSNSLQNIQYF
TRBV13	NA	TRBJ2-2	TRBD2	TGTGCCAGCAGCCCGGGACTAGCTGTGAACACCGGGGAGCTGTTTTTT	CASSPGLAVNTGELFF
TRBV12-3/TRBV12-4	NA	TRBJ1-2	NA	TGTGCCAGCAGTACCCACAGGCGCCTTTATGGCTACACCTTC	CASSTHRRLYGYTF
TRBV20-1	few	TRBJ2-7	NA	TGCAGTGCTATACAGTCCGAGCAGTACTTC	CSAIQSEQYF
TRBV29-1	many	TRBJ2-1	TRBD2	TGCAGCGTTGAAAATATGGCTAGCGGGGGGTTTAAATTTTGGGAGCAGTTCTTC	CSVENMASGGFKFWEQFF
TRBV12-3/TRBV12-4	NA	TRBJ1-1	NA	TGTGCCAGCAGTCCTTGGTGGGCCCCAAGAAGGGACACTGAAGCTTTCTTT	CASSPWWAPRRDTEAFF
TRBV20-1	few	TRBJ1-1	NA	TGCAGTGCTAGAGGGGTGAGTGGGTCGGACACTGAAGCTTTCTTT	CSARGVSGSDTEAFF
TRBV24-1	NA	TRBJ2-2	NA	TGTGCCACCTCAAGACAGTCGGACACCGGGGAGCTGTTTTTT	CATSRQSDTGELFF
TRBV20-1	many	TRBJ2-1	NA	TGCAGTGCTAGCGGGAGACGGGACAGAAATTACAATGAGCAGTTCTTC	CSASGRRDRNYNEQFF
TRBV10-3	many	TRBJ1-2	NA	TGTGCCATCAGTGAAGAGGACTTCAACTATGGCTACACCTTC	CAISEEDFNYGYTF
TRBV4-2	NA	TRBJ2-1	NA	TGTGCCAGCAGCCAACCGAGGGGGCTCGCGGGACTAGACAATGAGCAGTTCTTC	CASSQPRGLAGLDNEQFF
TRBV28	NA	TRBJ2-7	NA	TGTGCCAGCAGTTTAGACGCCCCCTCCCACGAGCAGTACTTC	CASSLDAPSHEQYF
TRBV29-1	NA	TRBJ2-2	NA	TGCAGCGTTGGTGGGGGTCTGTACCCCGGGGAGCTGTTTTTT	CSVGGGLYPGELFF
TRBV9	few	TRBJ2-7	NA	TGTGCCAGCGGCGAAGGGGGCTCCTACGAGCAGTACTTC	CASGEGGSYEQYF
TRBV2	many	TRBJ2-7	NA	TGTGCCAGCAGTGAGGGCCCAGGGAGCTCCTACGAGCAGTACTTC	CASSEGPGSSYEQYF
TRBV19	many	TRBJ2-2	NA	TGTGCCAGTAGTAGTCGGACGGAGGTCAGGGCCGGGGAGCTGTTTTTT	CASSSRTEVRAGELFF
TRBV12-3/TRBV12-4	few	TRBJ1-6	NA	TGTGCCAGCACTTTGCTTTATAATTCACCCCTCCACTTT	CASTLLYNSPLHF
TRBV6-2/TRBV6-3	NA	TRBJ2-7	NA	TGTGCCAGCAGTAACCCCTCTTATGGGAGTGGTTACGAGCAGTACTTC	CASSNPSYGSGYEQYF
TRBV12-3/TRBV12-4	NA	TRBJ1-6	TRBD1	TGTGCCAGCAGCCTCGGCAGCGGGACAGTGGTCTTTAATTCACCCCTCCACTTT	CASSLGSGTVVFNSPLHF
TRBV7-6	few	TRBJ2-2	NA	TGTGCCAGCAGCCCAGGTCCCACCTACTTTACCGGGGAGCTGTTTTTT	CASSPGPTYFTGELFF
TRBV29-1	many	TRBJ1-2	TRBD1	TGCAGCGCCGGACAGGGTGGGCTATATGGCTACACCTTC	CSAGQGGLYGYTF
TRBV20-1	few	TRBJ2-2	TRBD1	TGCAGTGCTGATGAAACAGGGGCCACCGGGGAGCTGTTTTTT	CSADETGATGELFF
TRBV20-1	NA	TRBJ1-1	TRBD1	TGCAGTGCTAGAGATCCATGGGGGGAGCAGGGGGACACTGAAGCTTTCTTT	CSARDPWGEQGDTEAFF
TRBV5-1	NA	TRBJ2-1	NA	TGCGCCAGCAGCTTGCCCGCCTACAATGAGCAGTTCTTC	CASSLPAYNEQFF
TRBV6-2/TRBV6-3	once	TRBJ2-3	TRBD2	TGTGCCAGCAGCGGGCCTAGCGGGATCCCAGATACGCAGTATTTT	CASSGPSGIPDTQYF
TRBV4-1	NA	TRBJ2-1	TRBD2	TGCGCCAGCAGCCAACACTCCGGGACTAGCGGATACAATGAGCAGTTCTTC	CASSQHSGTSGYNEQFF
TRBV19	NA	TRBJ2-1	NA	TGTGCCAGTAGTATTTTCACACCGCCTTACAATGAGCAGTTCTTC	CASSIFTPPYNEQFF
TRBV5-1	NA	TRBJ2-7	TRBD1	TGCGCCAGCAGCCACACCGGGACAGGGGGCGAGCAGTACTTC	CASSHTGTGGEQYF
TRBV5-1	NA	TRBJ2-1	NA	TGCGCCAGCCAGGATCCAGGGAACAAAGGCAATGAGCAGTTCTTC	CASQDPGNKGNEQFF
TRBV2	NA	TRBJ2-7	NA	TGTGCCAGCAGTGTTTGGCCCCGGACAGCAACCCCCTACGAGCAGTACTTC	CASSVWPRTATPYEQYF
TRBV4-3	NA	TRBJ2-5	TRBD2	TGCGCCAGCAGCTACCGGACTAGCCCCAAAGGGAAGACCCAGTACTTC	CASSYRTSPKGKTQYF
TRBV12-3/TRBV12-4	few	TRBJ2-1	TRBD2	TGTGCCAGCACCATGAGACTAGCCCCTAATGAGCAGTTCTTC	CASTMRLAPNEQFF
TRBV11-2	NA	TRBJ2-7	TRBD1	TGTGCCAGCAGCTTAGGACAGGGGCACTACGAGCAGTACTTC	CASSLGQGHYEQYF
TRBV12-3/TRBV12-4	few	TRBJ1-6	NA	TGTGCCAGCAGTTTTTGGGACTATAATTCACCCCTCCACTTT	CASSFWDYNSPLHF
TRBV6-1	NA	TRBJ2-2	NA	TGTGCCAGCAGTGATCTGGTGACAGCAATCACCGGGGAGCTGTTTTTT	CASSDLVTAITGELFF
TRBV5-1	NA	TRBJ2-3	NA	TGCGCCAGCAGCCAAACGTCTCGGAGCACAGATACGCAGTATTTT	CASSQTSRSTDTQYF
TRBV12-3/TRBV12-4	NA	TRBJ1-2	NA	TGTGCCAGCGGGCCGGGTCCCAGCTATGGCTACACCTTC	CASGPGPSYGYTF
TRBV3-1	few	TRBJ1-1	TRBD1	TGTGCCAGCAGCCCGGACAGGGGGCTGATCACTGAAGCTTTCTTT	CASSPDRGLITEAFF
TRBV7-8	NA	TRBJ2-1	TRBD2	TGTGCCAGCAGCTTACCCCGGACTAGCGCAAAATTATACAATGAGCAGTTCTTC	CASSLPRTSAKLYNEQFF
TRBV29-1	NA	TRBJ2-3	TRBD2	TGCAGCGTTCAGACTAGCGGGGGGACGCAGTATTTT	CSVQTSGGTQYF
TRBV9	NA	TRBJ1-2	TRBD1	TGTGCCAGCAGCCTCACCGGGACAGCCTTCCCCTATGGCTACACCTTC	CASSLTGTAFPYGYTF